These T cell receptor beta chains were read from a single sample in a study of T cell changes during pregnancy in multiple sclerosis. Profiling relied on immunoSEQ multiplex PCR, and the TCRdb table lists in-frame clones only, not all of them. The table has 20,000 to 25,000 clones, about 88% seen once. The sequences come from CD4+ T cells from peripheral blood mononuclear cells, collected in the first trimester of pregnancy. These receptors originate from a female donor in good health, enrolled as a control in a pregnancy study. Both conserved end residues are part of each CDR3. D genes are given only for firm matches. The listing skips clone size in some rows; elsewhere it reads once, few, many or a size class.

CASSQGWEYETQYF TGCGCCAGCAGCCAAGGGTGGGAGTACGAGACCCAGTACTTC NA NA 14 TRBJ2-5 TRBV4-1
CASSLSSPTGSYEQYF TGTGCCAGCAGTTTATCCTCTCCTACCGGGTCCTACGAGCAGTACTTC NA NA 16 TRBJ2-7 TRBV28
CASSLSGYEQYF TGTGCCAGCAGTTTATCGGGGTACGAGCAGTACTTC NA once 12 TRBJ2-7 TRBV6-5
CASSGSQGDYGYTF TGTGCCAGCTCAGGAAGTCAGGGGGACTATGGCTACACCTTC TRBD1 NA 14 TRBJ1-2 TRBV18
CASSFASEAANSPLHF TGCGCCAGCAGCTTTGCCTCGGAGGCAGCTAATTCACCCCTCCACTTT NA NA 16 TRBJ1-6 TRBV5-1
CASSPDPGTDRGDF TGCGCCAGCAGCCCGGATCCCGGGACAGACCGAGGGGACTTC TRBD1 NA 14 TRBJ2-7 TRBV5-1
CASSPQLAGGANEQFF TGTGCCAGCTCACCGCAGCTAGCGGGAGGGGCGAATGAGCAGTTCTTC TRBD2 NA 16 TRBJ2-1 TRBV18
CASAKDRHGYTF TGTGCTAGTGCCAAAGACAGACATGGCTACACCTTC NA NA 12 TRBJ1-2 TRBV12-5
CASTLGASGHTEAFF TGTGCCAGCACCCTGGGGGCTAGCGGGCACACTGAAGCTTTCTTT NA NA 15 TRBJ1-1 TRBV5-5
CASSDGGGGFDEQFF TGTGCCAGCAGTGATGGGGGGGGAGGTTTCGATGAGCAGTTCTTC TRBD2 NA 15 TRBJ2-1 TRBV6-4
CSVGSAGNTEAFF TGCAGCGTTGGATCGGCAGGGAACACTGAAGCTTTCTTT NA few 13 TRBJ1-1 TRBV29-1
CASSFTGGMNTEAFF TGTGCCAGCAGCTTTACAGGGGGCATGAACACTGAAGCTTTCTTT TRBD1 NA 15 TRBJ1-1 TRBV5-6
CASTPGTSGRNEQFF TGTGCCAGTACCCCCGGGACTAGCGGGAGGAATGAGCAGTTCTTC TRBD2 NA 15 TRBJ2-1 TRBV19
CASSLTGVGETQYF TGTGCTAGCAGCTTAACGGGAGTGGGAGAGACCCAGTACTTC NA once 14 TRBJ2-5 TRBV7-7
CAWSYTGSGNQPQHF TGTGCCTGGAGTTACACGGGGAGCGGGAATCAGCCCCAGCATTTT NA NA 15 TRBJ1-5 TRBV30
CAIRSASGRSSYEQYF TGTGCCATCAGGTCTGCTAGCGGCAGGAGCTCCTACGAGCAGTACTTC TRBD2 few 16 TRBJ2-7 TRBV10-3
CAISDRGDLNTEAFF TGTGCCATCTCTGACCGGGGGGACCTAAACACTGAAGCTTTCTTT NA NA 15 TRBJ1-1 TRBV10-3
CASSHDGTPSDEQYF TGTGCCAGCAGCCATGACGGGACCCCTAGCGACGAGCAGTACTTC NA NA 15 TRBJ2-7 TRBV5-4
CASSPPGGGAFF TGCGCCAGCAGCCCCCCGGGCGGAGGAGCTTTCTTT NA NA 12 TRBJ1-1 TRBV4-3
CASSSSGTARTGELFF TGTGCCAGCAGTTCCTCTGGGACAGCGCGCACCGGGGAGCTGTTTTTT TRBD1 NA 16 TRBJ2-2 TRBV28
CASTGAGTSTDTQYF TGTGCCAGCACGGGAGCGGGAACTAGCACAGATACGCAGTATTTT TRBD2 NA 15 TRBJ2-3 TRBV2
CASGGTGGDYGYTF TGTGCCAGCGGCGGGACAGGGGGCGACTATGGCTACACCTTC TRBD1 NA 14 TRBJ1-2 TRBV28
CATTQGARNSPLHF TGTGCGACTACGCAGGGGGCGCGGAATTCACCCCTCCACTTT TRBD1 NA 14 TRBJ1-6 TRBV15
CAIRQGMEDGYTF TGTGCCATCAGACAGGGTATGGAGGATGGCTACACCTTC NA few 13 TRBJ1-2 TRBV10-3
CASRPGTGRSPLHF TGTGCCAGCAGACCCGGGACAGGGCGTTCACCCCTCCACTTT TRBD1 once 14 TRBJ1-6 TRBV19
CASSSQGASGETQYF TGTGCCAGCAGTTCCCAGGGGGCGAGTGGAGAGACCCAGTACTTC TRBD1 NA 15 TRBJ2-5 TRBV27
CASSTSGLAKNIQYF TGTGCCAGCAGCACTAGCGGACTAGCCAAAAACATTCAGTACTTC TRBD2 NA 15 TRBJ2-4 TRBV28
CASSGGLVQETQYF TGTGCCAGCAGTGGGGGCCTCGTTCAAGAGACCCAGTACTTC NA medium-sized 14 TRBJ2-5 TRBV6-1
CASSIRLAGFYNEQFF TGTGCCAGTAGTATAAGACTAGCGGGTTTCTACAATGAGCAGTTCTTC TRBD2 NA 16 TRBJ2-1 TRBV19
CASSLASGSLNYGYTF TGTGCCAGCAGTTTAGCCTCCGGGTCCCTTAACTATGGCTACACCTTC NA NA 16 TRBJ1-2 TRBV27
CASRLTGSGGYTF TGTGCCAGCAGGTTGACGGGTTCCGGGGGCTACACCTTC NA NA 13 TRBJ1-2 TRBV11-2
CASSRGQGAEAFF TGTGCCAGCTCACGGGGACAGGGGGCTGAAGCTTTCTTT TRBD1 NA 13 TRBJ1-1 TRBV18
CASSIGTGGAQPQHF TGTGCCAGTAGTATAGGGACAGGGGGCGCTCAGCCCCAGCATTTT TRBD1 NA 15 TRBJ1-5 TRBV19
CASSLVGGMGETQYF TGTGCCAGCAGCTTAGTTGGGGGGATGGGCGAGACCCAGTACTTC NA NA 15 TRBJ2-5 TRBV11-2
CASSLTLSTEAFF TGTGCCAGCAGCTTAACGTTGAGCACTGAAGCTTTCTTT NA NA 13 TRBJ1-1 TRBV7-3
CASSPRTGNTGELFF TGTGCCAGCAGCCCGAGGACAGGGAACACCGGGGAGCTGTTTTTT TRBD1 NA 15 TRBJ2-2 TRBV5-4
CASSPDLQGIGANEKLFF TGCGCCAGCAGCCCGGACCTACAGGGAATTGGGGCCAATGAAAAACTGTTTTTT NA NA 18 TRBJ1-4 TRBV5-1
CAISESGLAGGPNEQFF TGTGCCATCAGTGAGTCGGGGTTAGCGGGGGGGCCAAATGAGCAGTTCTTC TRBD2 NA 17 TRBJ2-1 TRBV10-3
CASSVGGLNNQPQHF TGTGCCAGCAGTGTAGGGGGCCTAAACAATCAGCCCCAGCATTTT TRBD1 NA 15 TRBJ1-5 TRBV2
CASSPKVGGASGTEAFF TGTGCCAGCTCCCCTAAAGTAGGGGGCGCGAGTGGGACTGAAGCTTTCTTT TRBD1 NA 17 TRBJ1-1 TRBV18
CASSRQGQYF TGTGCCAGCAGTCGACAGGGGCAGTACTTC TRBD1 NA 10 TRBJ2-7 TRBV6-4
CASSQDNRGGFNYGYTF TGTGCCAGCAGCCAAGATAACAGGGGAGGTTTTAACTATGGCTACACCTTC TRBD1 NA 17 TRBJ1-2 TRBV4-2
CASSMGGAPSGSPYEQYF TGTGCCAGTAGTATGGGAGGAGCCCCTAGCGGGAGCCCCTACGAGCAGTACTTC TRBD2 NA 18 TRBJ2-7 TRBV19
CASSLIQGVQAKIDNEQFF TGTGCCAGCAGCTTAATACAGGGAGTACAGGCTAAAATCGACAATGAGCAGTTCTTC NA few 19 TRBJ2-1 TRBV7-3
CASSSRTGGALSGANVLTF TGTGCCAGCAGCTCCCGGACAGGGGGGGCCCTCTCTGGGGCCAACGTCCTGACTTTC TRBD1 once 19 TRBJ2-6 TRBV7-8
CASSLEAGGNTGELFF TGTGCCAGCAGCTTGGAAGCGGGAGGGAACACCGGGGAGCTGTTTTTT TRBD2 NA 16 TRBJ2-2 TRBV7-8
CASSSQGAENTEAFF TGTGCCAGCAGCTCCCAGGGGGCAGAGAACACTGAAGCTTTCTTT TRBD1 NA 15 TRBJ1-1 TRBV7-6
CASSPYRQGAEQFF TGTGCCAGCAGCCCGTACCGACAGGGAGCTGAGCAGTTCTTC TRBD1 NA 14 TRBJ2-1 TRBV13
CAGTGKGGTEAFF TGTGCCGGGACAGGGAAAGGGGGAACTGAAGCTTTCTTT TRBD1 NA 13 TRBJ1-1 TRBV6-6
CASSDPPGTSSYNEQFF TGTGCCAGCAGCGATCCTCCCGGGACTAGTTCCTACAATGAGCAGTTCTTC TRBD2 NA 17 TRBJ2-1 TRBV9
CATSSDRGRNEQFF TGTGCCACCAGCAGTGACAGGGGGAGGAATGAGCAGTTCTTC TRBD1 NA 14 TRBJ2-1 TRBV15
CASRSFLGNTIYF TGTGCCAGCAGAAGTTTCCTAGGAAACACCATATATTTT NA NA 13 TRBJ1-3 TRBV2
CASSSGSTGELFF TGTGCCAGCAGTAGCGGGTCTACCGGGGAGCTGTTTTTT NA once 13 TRBJ2-2 TRBV6-5
CASSNDRTNEKLFF TGTGCCAGTAGTAATGACAGGACTAATGAAAAACTGTTTTTT NA NA 14 TRBJ1-4 TRBV19
CAGRSGQGEAFF TGTGCCGGACGGAGCGGACAGGGAGAAGCTTTCTTT TRBD1 NA 12 TRBJ1-1 TRBV19
CASRGASGSETQYF TGTGCCAGCAGGGGGGCTAGCGGGAGCGAGACCCAGTACTTC TRBD2 NA 14 TRBJ2-5 TRBV6-1
CASGFLRGDGNQPQHF TGTGCTAGTGGATTCTTACGGGGGGACGGCAATCAGCCCCAGCATTTT NA NA 16 TRBJ1-5 TRBV12-5
CASSVEGAGGEAFF TGTGCCAGCAGCGTAGAGGGGGCAGGGGGCGAGGCTTTCTTT TRBD1 few 14 TRBJ1-1 TRBV9
CASSRNGGNLYNEQFF TGTGCCAGCAGCCGAAATGGCGGGAACCTCTACAATGAGCAGTTCTTC NA NA 16 TRBJ2-1 TRBV7-3
CASRRATGSDGELFF TGCGCCAGCAGAAGGGCAACAGGGTCTGACGGGGAGCTGTTTTTT NA NA 15 TRBJ2-2 TRBV5-1